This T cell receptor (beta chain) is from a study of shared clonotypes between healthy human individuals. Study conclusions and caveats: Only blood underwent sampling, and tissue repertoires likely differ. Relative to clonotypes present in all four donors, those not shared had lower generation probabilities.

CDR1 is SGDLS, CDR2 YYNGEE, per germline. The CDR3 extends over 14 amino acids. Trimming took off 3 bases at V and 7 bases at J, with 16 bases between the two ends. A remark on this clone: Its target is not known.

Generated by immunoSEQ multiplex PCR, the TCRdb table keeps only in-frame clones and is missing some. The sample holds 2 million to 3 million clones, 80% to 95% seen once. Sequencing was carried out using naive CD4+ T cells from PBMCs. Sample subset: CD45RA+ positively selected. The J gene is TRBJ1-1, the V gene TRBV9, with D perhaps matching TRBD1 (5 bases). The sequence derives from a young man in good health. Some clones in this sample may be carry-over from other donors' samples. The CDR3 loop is CASSGRVGSLEAFF. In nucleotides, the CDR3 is TGTGCCAGCAGCGGCAGGGTGGGCAGCCTTGAAGCTTTCTTT.